The text below deals with one T cell receptor beta chain. J was trimmed by 0 bases and V by 2 bases; bases with no gene match: 4. This CDR3 has 15 amino acids. The germline V gene encodes CDR1 GTSNPN and CDR2 SVGIG (reference sequence). The data were taken from a study of cytomegalovirus exposure and HLA in healthy donors. Both 60 Vbeta primers and 13 Jbeta primers went into the PCR. Libraries were prepared by immunoSEQ multiplex PCR; TCRdb keeps only in-frame clonotypes and omits some of them. The sample data list about 77,000 clones. Sequenced material: PBMCs. The rearrangement joins TRBV30 to TRBJ1-1; 9 bases match TRBD1. This receptor was obtained from a middle-aged man in good health and CMV-seropositive. The DNA for the CDR3 is TGTGCCTGGAGTACCGGGACAGGGATGAACACTGAAGCTTTCTTT. Encoded protein: CAWSTGTGMNTEAFF.